This T cell receptor beta chain was profiled in a study of blood T cell repertoires in COVID-19. The wider study: Spain, Italy and the United States supplied samples that represented acute and convalescent COVID-19. T cells, B-cell-depleted T cells, or PBMCs supplied cDNA or gDNA.

Authors' processing steps: Nucleated cell counts were estimated from reference gene primer amplification. Repertoires were generated with immunoSEQ multiplex PCR, while TCRdb's copy carries only in-frame clones and drops some. V and J calls and clone size follow that table, whereas D and trimming were derived from the DNA. The data contain under 200,000 clones, just under 85% of them singletons. CDR3 length equals 15 residues. V was cut by 5 bases and J by 0 bases, with 13 bases left in between. Germline V gene lookup returns CDR1 KGHSH and CDR2 LQKENI. The rearrangement uses TRBV18 and TRBJ1-1, with D possibly matching TRBD1 (5 bases). The TCR was taken from a woman aged 80 or over with COVID-19, enrolled during active disease. The material sequenced was peripheral blood. CDR3 coding DNA: TGTGCCAGCTCAGGACGACAGAACATGAACACTGAAGCTTTCTTT. This codes for CASSGRQNMNTEAFF.